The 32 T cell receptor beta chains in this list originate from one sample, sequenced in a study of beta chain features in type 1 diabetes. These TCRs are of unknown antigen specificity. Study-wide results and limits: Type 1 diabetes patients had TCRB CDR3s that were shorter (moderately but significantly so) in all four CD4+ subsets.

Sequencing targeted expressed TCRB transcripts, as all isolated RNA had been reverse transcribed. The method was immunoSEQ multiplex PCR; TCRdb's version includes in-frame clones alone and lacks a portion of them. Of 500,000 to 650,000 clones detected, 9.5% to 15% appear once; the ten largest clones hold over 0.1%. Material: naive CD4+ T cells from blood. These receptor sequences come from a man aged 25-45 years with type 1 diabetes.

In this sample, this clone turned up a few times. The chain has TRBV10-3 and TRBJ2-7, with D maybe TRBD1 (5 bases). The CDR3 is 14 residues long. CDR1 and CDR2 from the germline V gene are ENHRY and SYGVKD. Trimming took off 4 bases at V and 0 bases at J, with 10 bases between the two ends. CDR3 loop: CAISGKGDSYEQYF. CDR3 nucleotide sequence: TGTGCCATCAGTGGGAAAGGGGACTCCTACGAGCAGTACTTC.

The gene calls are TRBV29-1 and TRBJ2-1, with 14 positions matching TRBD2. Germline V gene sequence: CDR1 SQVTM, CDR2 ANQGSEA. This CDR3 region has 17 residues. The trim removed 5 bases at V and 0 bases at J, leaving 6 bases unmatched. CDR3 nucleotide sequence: TGCAGCGTTACCGGGACTAGCGGGGGCCTCTCCTACAATGAGCAGTTCTTC. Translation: CSVTGTSGGLSYNEQFF.

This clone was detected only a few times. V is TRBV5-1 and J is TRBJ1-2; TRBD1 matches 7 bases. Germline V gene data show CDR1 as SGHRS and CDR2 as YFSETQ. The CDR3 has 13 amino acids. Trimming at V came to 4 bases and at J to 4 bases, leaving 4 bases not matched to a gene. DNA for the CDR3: TGCGCCAGCAGCCCGGACAGGCCCTATGGCTACACCTTC. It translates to CASSPDRPYGYTF.

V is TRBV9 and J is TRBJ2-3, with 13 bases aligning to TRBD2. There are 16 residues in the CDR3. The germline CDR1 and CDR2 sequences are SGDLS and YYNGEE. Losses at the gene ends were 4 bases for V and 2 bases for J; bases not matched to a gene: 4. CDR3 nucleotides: TGTGCCAGCAGCATCACTAGCGGGGGGGTCACAGATACGCAGTATTTT. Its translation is CASSITSGGVTDTQYF.

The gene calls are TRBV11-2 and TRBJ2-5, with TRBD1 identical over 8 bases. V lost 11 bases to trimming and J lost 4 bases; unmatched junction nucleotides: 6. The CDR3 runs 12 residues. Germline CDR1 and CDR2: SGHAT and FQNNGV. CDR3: CAVTGGGETQYF. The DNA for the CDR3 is TGTGCCGTAACAGGGGGAGGAGAGACCCAGTACTTC.

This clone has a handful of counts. CDR3 DNA sequence: TGTGCCTGGAGCTTCCTACCGACAGGGTCTGGAAACACCATATATTTT. This gives the protein CAWSFLPTGSGNTIYF. The chain carries TRBV30 and TRBJ1-3; 7 bases line up with TRBD1. The CDR3 consists of 16 residues. The germline V gene has CDR1 GTSNPN and CDR2 SVGIG (reference sequence). V trimming: 3 bases; J trimming: 1 base; junction bases outside the gene matches: 9.

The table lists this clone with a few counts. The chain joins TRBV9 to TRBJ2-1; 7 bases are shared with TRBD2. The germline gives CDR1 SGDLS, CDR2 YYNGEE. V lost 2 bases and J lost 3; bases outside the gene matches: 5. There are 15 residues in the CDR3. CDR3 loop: CASSVGGLIYNEQFF. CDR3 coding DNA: TGTGCCAGCAGCGTCGGGGGACTAATCTACAATGAGCAGTTCTTC.

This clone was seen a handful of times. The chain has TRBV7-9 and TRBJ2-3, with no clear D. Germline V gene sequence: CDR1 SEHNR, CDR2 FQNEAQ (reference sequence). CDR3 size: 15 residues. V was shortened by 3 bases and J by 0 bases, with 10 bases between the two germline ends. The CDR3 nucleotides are TGTGCCAGCAGCTTTCGGACGGCGAGCACAGATACGCAGTATTTT. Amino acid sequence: CASSFRTASTDTQYF.

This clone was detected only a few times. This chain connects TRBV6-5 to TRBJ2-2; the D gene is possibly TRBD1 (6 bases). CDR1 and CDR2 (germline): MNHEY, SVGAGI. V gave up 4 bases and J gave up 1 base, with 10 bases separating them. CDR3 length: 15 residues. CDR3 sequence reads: CASSSQGQNTGELFF. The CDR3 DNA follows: TGTGCCAGCAGTTCGCAGGGGCAGAACACCGGGGAGCTGTTTTTT.

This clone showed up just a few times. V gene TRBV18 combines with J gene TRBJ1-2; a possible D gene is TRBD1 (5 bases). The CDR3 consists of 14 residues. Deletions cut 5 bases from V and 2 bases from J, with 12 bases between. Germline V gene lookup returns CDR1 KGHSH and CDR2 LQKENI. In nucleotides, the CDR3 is TGTGCCAGCTCAACGTCGGGACGAAACTATGGCTACACCTTC. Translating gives CASSTSGRNYGYTF.

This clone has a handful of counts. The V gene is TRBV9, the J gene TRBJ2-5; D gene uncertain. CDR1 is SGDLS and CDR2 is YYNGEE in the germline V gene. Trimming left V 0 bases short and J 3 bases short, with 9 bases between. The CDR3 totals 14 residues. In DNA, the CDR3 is TGTGCCAGCAGCGTAGGGGCCACTAAAGAGACCCAGTACTTC. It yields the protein CASSVGATKETQYF.

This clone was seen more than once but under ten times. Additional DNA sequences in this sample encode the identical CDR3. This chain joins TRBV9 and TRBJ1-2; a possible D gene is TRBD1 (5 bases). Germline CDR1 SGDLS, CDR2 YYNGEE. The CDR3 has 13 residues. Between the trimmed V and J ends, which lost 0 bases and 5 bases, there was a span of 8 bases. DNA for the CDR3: TGTGCCAGCAGCGTAGGGAGGGGATATGGCTACACCTTC. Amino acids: CASSVGRGYGYTF.

The CDR3 DNA reads TGTGCCAGCACCGGGGCCGCAACTAATGAAAAACTGTTTTTT. It is translated as CASTGAATNEKLFF. This chain uses TRBV28 with TRBJ1-4, with D possibly matching TRBD1 (5 bases). This CDR3 has 14 amino acids. The germline CDR1 and CDR2 sequences are MDHEN and SYDVKM. Trimming stripped 7 bases from V and 0 bases from J, with 9 bases between.

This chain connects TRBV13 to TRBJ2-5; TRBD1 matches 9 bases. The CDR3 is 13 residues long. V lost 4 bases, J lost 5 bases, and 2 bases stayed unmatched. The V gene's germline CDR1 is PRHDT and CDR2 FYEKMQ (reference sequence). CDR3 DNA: TGTGCCAGCAGCTGGGACAGGGTGGAGACCCAGTACTTC. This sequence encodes CASSWDRVETQYF.

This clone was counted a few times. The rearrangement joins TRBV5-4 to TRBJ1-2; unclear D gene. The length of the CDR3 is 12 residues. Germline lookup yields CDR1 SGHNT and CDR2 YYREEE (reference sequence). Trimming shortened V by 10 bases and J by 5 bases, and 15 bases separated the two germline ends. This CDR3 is CADWAAEYGYTF. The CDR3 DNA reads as TGTGCCGACTGGGCGGCTGAGTATGGCTACACCTTC.

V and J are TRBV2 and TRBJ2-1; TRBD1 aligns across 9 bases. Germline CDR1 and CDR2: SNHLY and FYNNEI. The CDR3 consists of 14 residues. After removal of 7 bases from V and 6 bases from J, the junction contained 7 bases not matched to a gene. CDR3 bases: TGTGCCAGCACGGTGGGACAGGGCATCAATGAGCAGTTCTTC. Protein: CASTVGQGINEQFF.

The CDR3 DNA reads as TGTGCCACCAGCAGAGTGGGTGCAGGGGAAGGCACAGATACGCAGTATTTT. Protein product: CATSRVGAGEGTDTQYF. This sequence joins TRBV15 and TRBJ2-3; TRBD1 is a possible D gene (6 bases). The CDR3 consists of 17 residues. Trimming pared 1 base from V and 1 base from J, leaving 15 bases between. Germline assignment: CDR1 LNHNV and CDR2 YYDKDF (reference sequence).

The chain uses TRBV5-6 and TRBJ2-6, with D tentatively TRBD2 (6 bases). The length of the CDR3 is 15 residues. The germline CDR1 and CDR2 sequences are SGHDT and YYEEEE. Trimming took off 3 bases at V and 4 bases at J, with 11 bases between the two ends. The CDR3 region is CASSWDLSGANVLTF. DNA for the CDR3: TGTGCCAGCAGCTGGGACTTGTCCGGGGCCAACGTCCTGACTTTC.

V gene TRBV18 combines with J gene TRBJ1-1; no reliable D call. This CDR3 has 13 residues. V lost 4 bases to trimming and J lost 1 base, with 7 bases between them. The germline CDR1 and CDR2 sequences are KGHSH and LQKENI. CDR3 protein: CASSRLQNTEAFF. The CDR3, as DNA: TGTGCCAGCTCACGGCTTCAGAACACTGAAGCTTTCTTT.

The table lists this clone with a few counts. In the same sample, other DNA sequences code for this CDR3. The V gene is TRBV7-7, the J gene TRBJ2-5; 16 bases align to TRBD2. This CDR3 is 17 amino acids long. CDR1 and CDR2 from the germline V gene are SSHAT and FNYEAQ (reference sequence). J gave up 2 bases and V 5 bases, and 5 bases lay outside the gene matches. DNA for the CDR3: TGTGCCAGCAGCCCGGGACTAGCGGGGGGGACGCAAGAGACCCAGTACTTC. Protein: CASSPGLAGGTQETQYF.

As DNA, the CDR3 is TGTGCCAGCAGCTCCCTAGACAGGGGGAGAAACTATGGCTACACCTTC. Encoded protein: CASSSLDRGRNYGYTF. J is TRBJ1-2 and V is TRBV7-2; 9 bases agree with TRBD1. CDR3 length: 16 residues. The germline CDR1 and CDR2 sequences are SGHTA and FQGNSA. The V segment lost 4 bases and the J segment 2 bases; nucleotides outside the gene matches: 8.

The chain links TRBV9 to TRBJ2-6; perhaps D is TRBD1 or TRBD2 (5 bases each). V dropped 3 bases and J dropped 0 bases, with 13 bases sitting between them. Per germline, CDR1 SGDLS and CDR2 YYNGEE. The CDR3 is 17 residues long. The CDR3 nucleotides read TGTGCCAGCAGCGCCCGGGGACCCAGCTCTGGGGCCAACGTCCTGACTTTC. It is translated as CASSARGPSSGANVLTF.

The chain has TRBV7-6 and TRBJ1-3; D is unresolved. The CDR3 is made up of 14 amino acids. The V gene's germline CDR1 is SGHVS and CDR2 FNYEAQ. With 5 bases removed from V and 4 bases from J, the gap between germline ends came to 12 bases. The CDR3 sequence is CASSPNRGGNTIYF. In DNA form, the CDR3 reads TGTGCCAGCAGCCCCAATCGAGGGGGAAACACCATATATTTT.

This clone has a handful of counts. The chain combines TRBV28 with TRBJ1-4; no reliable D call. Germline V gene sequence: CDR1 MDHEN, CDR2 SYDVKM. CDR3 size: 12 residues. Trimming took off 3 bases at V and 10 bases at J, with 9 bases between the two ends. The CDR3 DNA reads TGTGCCAGCAGTTTTACTGTTGGAAAACTGTTTTTT. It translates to CASSFTVGKLFF.

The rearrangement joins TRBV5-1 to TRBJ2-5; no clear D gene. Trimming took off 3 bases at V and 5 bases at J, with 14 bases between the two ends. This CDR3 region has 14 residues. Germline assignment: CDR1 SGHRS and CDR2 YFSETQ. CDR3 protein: CASSSLSGFETQYF. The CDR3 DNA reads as TGCGCCAGCAGCTCGTTAAGTGGTTTTGAGACCCAGTACTTC.

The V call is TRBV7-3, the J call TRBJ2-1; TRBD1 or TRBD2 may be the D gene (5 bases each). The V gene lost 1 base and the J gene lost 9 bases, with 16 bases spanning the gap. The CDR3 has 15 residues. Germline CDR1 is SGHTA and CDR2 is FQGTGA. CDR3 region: CASSLIGQEGTEQFF. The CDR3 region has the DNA TGTGCCAGCAGCTTAATAGGGCAAGAAGGGACTGAGCAGTTCTTC.

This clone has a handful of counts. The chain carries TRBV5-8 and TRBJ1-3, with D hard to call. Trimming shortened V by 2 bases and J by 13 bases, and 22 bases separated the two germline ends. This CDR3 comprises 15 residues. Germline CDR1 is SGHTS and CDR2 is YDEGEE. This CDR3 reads CASSFGAPALSGIYF. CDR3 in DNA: TGTGCCAGCAGCTTCGGTGCCCCTGCGCTAAGTGGGATATATTTT.

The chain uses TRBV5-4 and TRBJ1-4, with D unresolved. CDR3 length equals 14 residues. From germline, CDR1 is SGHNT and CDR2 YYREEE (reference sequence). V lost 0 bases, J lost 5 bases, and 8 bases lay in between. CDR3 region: CASSLGQYNEKLFF. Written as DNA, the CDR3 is TGTGCCAGCAGCTTGGGTCAGTACAATGAAAAACTGTTTTTT.

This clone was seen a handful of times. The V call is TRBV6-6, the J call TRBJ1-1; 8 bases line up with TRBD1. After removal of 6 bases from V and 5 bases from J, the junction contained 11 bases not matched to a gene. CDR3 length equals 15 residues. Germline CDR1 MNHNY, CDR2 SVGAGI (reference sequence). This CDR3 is CASRLPGQGVTEAFF. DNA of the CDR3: TGTGCCAGCAGACTACCCGGACAGGGAGTAACTGAAGCTTTCTTT.

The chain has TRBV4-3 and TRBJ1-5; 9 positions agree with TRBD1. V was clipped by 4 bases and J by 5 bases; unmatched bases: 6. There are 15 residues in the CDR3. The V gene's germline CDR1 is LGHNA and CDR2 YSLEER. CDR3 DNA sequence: TGCGCCAGCAGCCCCCAAGACAGGGGGGATCAGCCCCAGCATTTT. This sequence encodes CASSPQDRGDQPQHF.

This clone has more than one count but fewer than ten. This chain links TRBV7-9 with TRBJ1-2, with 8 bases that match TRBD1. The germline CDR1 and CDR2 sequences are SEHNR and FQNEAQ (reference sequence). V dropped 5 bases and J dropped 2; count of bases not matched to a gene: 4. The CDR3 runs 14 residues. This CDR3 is CASSHRQGNYGYTF. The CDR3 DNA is TGTGCCAGCAGCCACAGACAGGGGAACTATGGCTACACCTTC.

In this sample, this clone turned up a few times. For the CDR3, the DNA is TGTGCCAGCAGCTTAGGGCCGAACTACGAGCAGTACTTC. Protein: CASSLGPNYEQYF. The chain joins TRBV7-9 to TRBJ2-7; D is unclear. This CDR3 contains 13 residues. The germline V and J ends were trimmed by 1 base and 3 bases, with 7 bases remaining between them. CDR1 and CDR2 (germline): SEHNR, FQNEAQ (reference sequence).